The clone carrying this T cell receptor (beta chain) has ten or more counts. What it binds is unknown. Each CDR3 protein gets one entry after TCRdb re-called the RACE reads with MiXCR. This sample yields over 40,000 distinct CDR3 sequences, of which less than 3.5% are seen a single time; roughly 6.6% belongs to the top ten. This sample was taken from a study of human T cells and chemical hapten exposure. Study-level results: Compared with pre-sensitization or healthy control sets, expanded TCRs clustered more.

This CDR3 is 13 amino acids long. V was shortened by 1 base and J by 4 bases, with 8 bases between the two germline ends. Germline CDR1 reads MDHEN; CDR2 reads SYDVKM. Time point denoted: patch test 2, 6 weeks after DPC sensitization. Treatment given: therapeutic diphenylcyclopropenone sensitization with weekly scalp DPC. The source material was whole blood, sampled in connection with sensitization to the hapten diphenylcyclopropenone (DPC). This chain connects TRBV28 to TRBJ2-7; no firm D call. This clonotype originated in a man between 40 and 49 years old with alopecia areata. Some clones in this sample may be carry-over from other donors' samples. CDR3 bases: TGTGCCAGCAGTTTATACGTCAGATACGAGCAGTACTTC. Translation gives CASSLYVRYEQYF.